This entry concerns a single TCR beta chain. The antigen remains unidentified. This sample was included in a study of T cell responses to AZD1222 COVID-19 vaccine. Study results and limitations: Nearly half of spike-specific TCRs reportedly target unmutated variant regions. Among vaccine-associated CD4 TCRs, coverage spanned spike, with dominance at 160-218 and 743-854.

Clones were read by immunoSEQ multiplex PCR, and TCRdb kept only the in-frame ones, dropping some. The sample holds more than 45,000 clones, about 81% seen once. There are 14 residues in the CDR3. CDR1 SGHRS and CDR2 YFSETQ come from the germline V gene. Trimming removed 1 base from V and 2 bases from J, with 10 bases in between. This sequence was found in an adult in good health. J is TRBJ2-7 and V is TRBV5-1; no firm D call. This sample comprised peripheral blood, obtained on day 0 of AZD1222 vaccination. In DNA form, the CDR3 reads TGCGCCAGCAGCTTGACTCACTCTACCTACGAGCAGTACTTC. Its protein product is CASSLTHSTYEQYF.